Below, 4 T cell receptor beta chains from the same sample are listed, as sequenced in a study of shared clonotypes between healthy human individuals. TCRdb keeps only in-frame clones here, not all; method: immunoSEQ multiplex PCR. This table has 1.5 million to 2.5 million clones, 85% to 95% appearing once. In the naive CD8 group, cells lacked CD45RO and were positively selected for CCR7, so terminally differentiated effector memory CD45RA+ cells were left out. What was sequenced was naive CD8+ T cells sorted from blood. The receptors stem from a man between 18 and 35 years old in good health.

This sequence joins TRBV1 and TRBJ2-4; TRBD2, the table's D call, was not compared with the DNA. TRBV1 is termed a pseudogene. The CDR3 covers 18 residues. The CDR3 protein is CTSSQDETSGSTKNIQYF. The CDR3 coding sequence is TGCACCAGCAGCCAAGATGAGACTAGCGGGAGTACCAAAAACATTCAGTACTTC.

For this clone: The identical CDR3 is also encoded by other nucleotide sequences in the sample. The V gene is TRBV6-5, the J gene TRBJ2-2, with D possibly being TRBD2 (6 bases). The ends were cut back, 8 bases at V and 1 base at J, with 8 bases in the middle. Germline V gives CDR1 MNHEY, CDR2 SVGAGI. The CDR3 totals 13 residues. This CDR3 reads CASGGVNTGELFF. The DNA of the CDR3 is TGTGCCAGCGGCGGGGTGAACACCGGGGAGCTGTTTTTT.

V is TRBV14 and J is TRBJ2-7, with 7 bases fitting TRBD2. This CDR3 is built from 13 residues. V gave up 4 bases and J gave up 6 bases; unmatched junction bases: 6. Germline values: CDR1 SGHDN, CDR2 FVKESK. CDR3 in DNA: TGTGCCAGCAGCCCTATGCCGGGGGGCGAGCAGTACTTC. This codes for CASSPMPGGEQYF.

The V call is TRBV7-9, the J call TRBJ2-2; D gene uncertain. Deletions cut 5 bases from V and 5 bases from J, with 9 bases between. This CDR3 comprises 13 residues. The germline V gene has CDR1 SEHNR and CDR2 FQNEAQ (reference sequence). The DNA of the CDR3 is TGTGCCAGCAGCCCCATATTAACCGGGGAGCTGTTTTTT. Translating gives CASSPILTGELFF.